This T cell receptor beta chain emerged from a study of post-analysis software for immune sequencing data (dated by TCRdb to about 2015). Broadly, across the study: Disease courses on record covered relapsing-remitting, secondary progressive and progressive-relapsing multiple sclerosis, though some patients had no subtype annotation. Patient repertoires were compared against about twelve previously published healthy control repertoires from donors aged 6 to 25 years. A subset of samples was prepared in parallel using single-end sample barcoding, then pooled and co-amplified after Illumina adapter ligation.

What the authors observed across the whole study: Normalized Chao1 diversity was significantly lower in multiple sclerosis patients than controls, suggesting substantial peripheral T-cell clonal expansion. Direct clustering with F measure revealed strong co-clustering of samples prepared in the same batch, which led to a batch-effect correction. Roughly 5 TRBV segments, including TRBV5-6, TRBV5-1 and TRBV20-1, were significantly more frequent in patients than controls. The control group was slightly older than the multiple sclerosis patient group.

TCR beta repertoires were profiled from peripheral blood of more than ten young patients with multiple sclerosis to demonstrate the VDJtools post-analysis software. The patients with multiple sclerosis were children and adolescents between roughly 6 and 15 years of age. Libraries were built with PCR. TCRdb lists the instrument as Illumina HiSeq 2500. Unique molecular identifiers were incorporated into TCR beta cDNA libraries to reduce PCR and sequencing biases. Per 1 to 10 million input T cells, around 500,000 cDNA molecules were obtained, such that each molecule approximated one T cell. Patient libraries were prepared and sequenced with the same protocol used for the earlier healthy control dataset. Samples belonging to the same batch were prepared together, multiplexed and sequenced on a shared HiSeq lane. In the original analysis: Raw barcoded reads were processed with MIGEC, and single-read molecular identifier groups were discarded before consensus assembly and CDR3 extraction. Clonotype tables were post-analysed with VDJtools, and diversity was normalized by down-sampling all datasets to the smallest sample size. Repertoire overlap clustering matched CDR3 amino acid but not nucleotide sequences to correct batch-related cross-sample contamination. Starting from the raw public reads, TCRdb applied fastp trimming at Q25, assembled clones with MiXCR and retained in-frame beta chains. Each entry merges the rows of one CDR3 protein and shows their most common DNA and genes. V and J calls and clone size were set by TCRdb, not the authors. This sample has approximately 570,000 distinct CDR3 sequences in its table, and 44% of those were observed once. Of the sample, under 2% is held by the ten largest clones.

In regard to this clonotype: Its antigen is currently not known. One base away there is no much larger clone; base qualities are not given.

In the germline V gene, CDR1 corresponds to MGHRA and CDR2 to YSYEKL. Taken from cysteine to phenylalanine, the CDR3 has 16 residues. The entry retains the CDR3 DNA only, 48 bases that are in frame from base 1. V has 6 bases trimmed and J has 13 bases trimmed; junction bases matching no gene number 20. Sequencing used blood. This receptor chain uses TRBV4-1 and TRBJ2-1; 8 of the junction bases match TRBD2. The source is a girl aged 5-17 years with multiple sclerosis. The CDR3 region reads CASRNTGTSSRETQFF. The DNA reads TGCGCCAGCAGGAATACCGGGACTAGTAGTAGGGAGACCCAGTTCTTC.